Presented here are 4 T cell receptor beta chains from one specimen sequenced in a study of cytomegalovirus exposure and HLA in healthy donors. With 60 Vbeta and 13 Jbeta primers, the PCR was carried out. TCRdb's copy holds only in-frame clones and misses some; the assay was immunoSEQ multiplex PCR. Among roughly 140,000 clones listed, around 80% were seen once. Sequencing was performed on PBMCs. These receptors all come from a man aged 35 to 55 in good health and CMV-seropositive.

CDR3 DNA: TGTGCCAGCAGCCTTAGAGAGGAGGCGGCTGGCTACACCTTC. It translates to CASSLREEAAGYTF. The chain recombines TRBV7-2 with TRBJ1-2; no clear D gene. Deletions cut 5 bases from V and 7 bases from J, with 17 bases between. Looked up from germline, CDR1 is SGHTA and CDR2 is FQGNSA. The CDR3 runs to 14 residues.

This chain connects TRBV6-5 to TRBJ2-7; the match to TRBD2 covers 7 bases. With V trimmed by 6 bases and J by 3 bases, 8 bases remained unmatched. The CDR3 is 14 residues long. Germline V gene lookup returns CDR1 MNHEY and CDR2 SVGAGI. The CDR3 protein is CASSPRGLGYEQYF. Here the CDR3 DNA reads TGTGCCAGCAGCCCGCGGGGGTTGGGCTACGAGCAGTACTTC.

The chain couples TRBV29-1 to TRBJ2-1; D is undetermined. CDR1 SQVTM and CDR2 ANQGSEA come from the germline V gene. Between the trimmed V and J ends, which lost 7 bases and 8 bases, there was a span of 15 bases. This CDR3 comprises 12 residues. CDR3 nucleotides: TGCAGCGCCGAGAGTAGTCTACATGAGCAGTTCTTC. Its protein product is CSAESSLHEQFF.

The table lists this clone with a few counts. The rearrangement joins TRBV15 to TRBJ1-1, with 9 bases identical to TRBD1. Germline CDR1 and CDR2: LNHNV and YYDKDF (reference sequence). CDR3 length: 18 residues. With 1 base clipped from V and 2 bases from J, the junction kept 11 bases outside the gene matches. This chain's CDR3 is CATSRAGGTGKGNTEAFF. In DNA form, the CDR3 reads TGTGCCACCAGCAGAGCCGGAGGGACAGGGAAGGGAAACACTGAAGCTTTCTTT.